This note documents a single TCR beta chain sequence. This sample is drawn from a study of cytomegalovirus exposure and HLA in healthy donors. Sequencing was performed with immunoSEQ multiplex PCR; in TCRdb, only in-frame clones are kept and a portion is missing. The repertoire has roughly 65,000 clones, 80% to 95% of them found once; the top ten carry about 5.4%. The CDR3 is 15 residues long. Germline-derived CDR1 and CDR2 are MNHNY and SVGAGI (reference sequence). Trimming removed 6 bases from V and 6 bases from J; junction bases left unmatched: 10. V is TRBV6-6 and J is TRBJ2-2, with 7 bases fitting TRBD1. Sequences were obtained from PBMCs. The clonotype originates from a young man in good health and CMV-seropositive. The CDR3 DNA follows: TGTGCCAGCAGCCGACGAAACAGGGGTCCCGGGGAGCTGTTTTTT. Translated: CASSRRNRGPGELFF.